This paragraph covers one TCR beta chain sequence. The antigen is not known. From germline, CDR1 is MNHEY and CDR2 SVGEGT. This CDR3 has 15 amino acids. The V segment lost 4 bases and the J segment 3 bases; nucleotides outside the gene matches: 6. This sample is drawn from a study of T cells in Graves' hyperthyroidism and ophthalmopathy. General observations from the study: Most clonotypes that expanded in the thyroid above 0.001 also showed up in blood.

Each 10 ml fresh peripheral blood draw supplied the PBMCs. RNA transcripts gave rise to amplified TCR beta CDR3 regions. The HTBI set primed first-round TCR CDR3 RT-PCR. A single record per CDR3 protein comes from TCRdb applying MiXCR to the multiplex PCR reads. The table includes under 650,000 distinct CDR3 sequences, 15% to 20% detected once. Source material: blood. The chain combines TRBV6-2 or TRBV6-3 with TRBJ2-1; 7 bases match TRBD1. The sequence was obtained from a woman in her thirties with Graves' hyperthyroidism. Here the CDR3 DNA reads TGTGCCAGCAGTTTCTACAGGGGATACTACAATGAGCAGTTCTTC. Protein: CASSFYRGYYNEQFF.